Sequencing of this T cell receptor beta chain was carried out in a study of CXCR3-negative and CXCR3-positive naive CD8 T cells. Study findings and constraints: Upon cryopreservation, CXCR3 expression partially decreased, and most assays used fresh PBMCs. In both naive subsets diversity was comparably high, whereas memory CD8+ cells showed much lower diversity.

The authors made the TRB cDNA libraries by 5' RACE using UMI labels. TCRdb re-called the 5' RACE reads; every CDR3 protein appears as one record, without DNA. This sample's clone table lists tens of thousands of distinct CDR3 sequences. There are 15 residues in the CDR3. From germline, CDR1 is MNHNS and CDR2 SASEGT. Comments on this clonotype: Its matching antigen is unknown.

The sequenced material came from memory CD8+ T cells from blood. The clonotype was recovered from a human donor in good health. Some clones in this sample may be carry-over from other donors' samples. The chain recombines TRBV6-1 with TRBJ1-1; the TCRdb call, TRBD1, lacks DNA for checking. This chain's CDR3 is CASSEWSEGASEAFF.